The T cell receptor (beta chain) under discussion was sequenced for a study of CD8 T cells in ankylosing spondylitis. Notes on the study in general: The disease-linked clones had a CD8+ phenotype and low blood frequencies. Ankylosing spondylitis blood seemed to carry a telltale TCR beta motif made of several highly homologous variants. The authors reported significant enrichment of disease-linked clones in matched ankylosing spondylitis synovial fluid. Previously reported in reactive arthritis synovial fluid and blood were some of the motif variants.

Each TCR beta library was made by quantitative 5'-RACE that incorporated molecular barcodes. TCRdb processed the 5' RACE reads anew with MiXCR; each CDR3 protein has one entry. The table includes over 600,000 distinct CDR3 sequences, 19% detected once. In regard to this clonotype: The antigen is unknown.

The germline gives CDR1 LNHNV, CDR2 YYDKDF (reference sequence). Trimming shortened V by 3 bases and J by 0 bases, and 17 bases separated the two germline ends. This CDR3 spans 17 amino acids. This chain connects TRBV15 to TRBJ1-1; tentative D call: TRBD1 (5 bases). This receptor was taken from a male donor with ankylosing spondylitis. What was sequenced was blood, either unsorted or a sorted T cell fraction (not recorded which). The CDR3, as DNA: TGTGCCACCAGCAGCCCCCTAGGCAGGGCCGTGAACACTGAAGCTTTCTTT. This translates into CATSSPLGRAVNTEAFF.